The clone carrying this TCR beta chain was observed a handful of times. What it binds is unknown. The V and J ends lost 2 bases and 2 bases, in that order; junction bases with no gene match: 10. Germline loops: CDR1 MNHNS, CDR2 SASEGT. There are 18 residues in the CDR3. The data are from a study of response to subunit inactivated influenza vaccine. MiXCR was run by TCRdb on the RT-PCR reads, yielding one entry per CDR3 protein. This sample has 430,000 or so distinct CDR3 sequences, with 9.5% to 13% found just once. General study points: Each seasonal influenza vaccination recruits few new T cells, the authors suggested.

This receptor was identified in a man aged 50-60 years who received an inactivated influenza vaccine. This chain uses TRBV6-1 with TRBJ1-5, with 9 bases that match TRBD1. The specimen was PBMCs from blood, collected roughly 48 days after vaccination. The CDR3 bases are TGTGCCAGCAGTGAACCCTCCGGGACAGGGAGCGGCAATCAGCCCCAGCATTTT. This sequence encodes CASSEPSGTGSGNQPQHF.